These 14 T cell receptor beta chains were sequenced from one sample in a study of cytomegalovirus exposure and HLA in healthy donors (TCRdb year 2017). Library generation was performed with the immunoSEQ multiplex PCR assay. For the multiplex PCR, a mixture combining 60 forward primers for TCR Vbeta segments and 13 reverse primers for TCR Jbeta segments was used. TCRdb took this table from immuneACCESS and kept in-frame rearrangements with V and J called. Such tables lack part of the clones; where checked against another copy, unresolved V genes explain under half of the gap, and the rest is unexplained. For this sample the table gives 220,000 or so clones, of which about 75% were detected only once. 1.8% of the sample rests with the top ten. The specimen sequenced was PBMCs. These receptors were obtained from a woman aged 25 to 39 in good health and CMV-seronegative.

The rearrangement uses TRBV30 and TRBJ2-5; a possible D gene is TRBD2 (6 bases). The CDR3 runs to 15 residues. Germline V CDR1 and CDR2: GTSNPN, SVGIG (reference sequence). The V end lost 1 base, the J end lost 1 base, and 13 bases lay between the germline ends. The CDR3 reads CAWSALGTPQETQYF. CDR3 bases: TGTGCCTGGAGTGCACTCGGGACTCCCCAAGAGACCCAGTACTTC.

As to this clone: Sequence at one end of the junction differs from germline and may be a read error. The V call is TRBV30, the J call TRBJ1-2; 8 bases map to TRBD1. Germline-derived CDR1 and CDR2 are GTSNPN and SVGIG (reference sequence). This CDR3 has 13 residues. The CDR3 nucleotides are TGTGCCTGGCAACGGGACAGGCCCTATGGCTACAACTTC. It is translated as CAWQRDRPYGYNF.

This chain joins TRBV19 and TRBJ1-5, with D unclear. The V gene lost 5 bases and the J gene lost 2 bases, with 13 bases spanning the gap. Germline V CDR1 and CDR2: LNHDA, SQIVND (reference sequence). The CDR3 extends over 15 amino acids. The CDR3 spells CASSAAHGGNQPQHF. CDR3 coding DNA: TGTGCCAGTAGTGCGGCCCATGGAGGCAATCAGCCCCAGCATTTT.

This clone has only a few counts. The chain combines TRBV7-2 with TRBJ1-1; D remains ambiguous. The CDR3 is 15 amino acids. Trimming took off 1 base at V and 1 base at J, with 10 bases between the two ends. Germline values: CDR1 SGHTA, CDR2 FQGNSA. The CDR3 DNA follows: TGTGCCAGCAGCTTAGGGCTGGCTTCGAACACTGAAGCTTTCTTT. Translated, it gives CASSLGLASNTEAFF.

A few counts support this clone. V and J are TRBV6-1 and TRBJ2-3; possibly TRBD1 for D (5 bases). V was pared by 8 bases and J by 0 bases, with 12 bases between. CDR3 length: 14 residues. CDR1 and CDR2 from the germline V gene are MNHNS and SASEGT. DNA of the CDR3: TGTGCCAGCCTAAAGGGGCTAAGCACAGATACGCAGTATTTT. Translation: CASLKGLSTDTQYF.

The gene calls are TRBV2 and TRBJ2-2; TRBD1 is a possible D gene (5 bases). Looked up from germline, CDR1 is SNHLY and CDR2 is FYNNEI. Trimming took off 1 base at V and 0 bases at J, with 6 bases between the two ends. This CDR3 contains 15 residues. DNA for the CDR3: TGTGCCAGCAGTGAAGGGACAACGAACACCGGGGAGCTGTTTTTT. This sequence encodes CASSEGTTNTGELFF.

CDR3 in DNA: TGTGCCAGCAGCTTATCGACTAGCGGGGAGAATGAGCAGTTCTTC. Encoded protein: CASSLSTSGENEQFF. The chain recombines TRBV5-4 with TRBJ2-1, with TRBD2 identical over 11 bases. J was trimmed by 7 bases and V by 2 bases; bases with no gene match: 5. The CDR3 runs 15 residues. Germline V gives CDR1 SGHNT, CDR2 YYREEE (reference sequence).

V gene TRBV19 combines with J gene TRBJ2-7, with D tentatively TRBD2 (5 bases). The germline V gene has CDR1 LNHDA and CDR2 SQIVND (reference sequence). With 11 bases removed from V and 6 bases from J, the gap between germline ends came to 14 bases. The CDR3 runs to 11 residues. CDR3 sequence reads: CASAGSGEQYF. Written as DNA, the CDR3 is TGTGCCTCGGCGGGTTCCGGCGAGCAGTACTTC.

Written as DNA, the CDR3 is TGTGCCACCAGCTCTCGGACAGGGCACACTGAAGCTTTCTTT. This translates into CATSSRTGHTEAFF. J is TRBJ1-1 and V is TRBV15, with 8 bases matching TRBD1. V shed 5 bases and J 3 bases; nucleotides not matched to a gene: 5. The CDR3 sequence is 14 residues long. The germline gives CDR1 LNHNV, CDR2 YYDKDF (reference sequence).

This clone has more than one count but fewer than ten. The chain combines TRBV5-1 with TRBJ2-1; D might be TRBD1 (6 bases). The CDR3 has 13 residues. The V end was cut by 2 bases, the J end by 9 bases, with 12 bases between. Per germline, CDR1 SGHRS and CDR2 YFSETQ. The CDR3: CASSLVGAGEQFF. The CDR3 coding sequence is TGCGCCAGCAGCTTAGTGGGGGCCGGTGAGCAGTTCTTC. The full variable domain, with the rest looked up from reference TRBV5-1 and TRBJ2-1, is KAGVTQTPRYLIKTRGQQVTLSCSPISGHRSVSWYQQTPGQGLQFLFEYFSETQRNKGNFPGRFSGRQFSNSRSEMNVSTLELGDSALYLCASSLVGAGEQFFGPGTRLTVL.

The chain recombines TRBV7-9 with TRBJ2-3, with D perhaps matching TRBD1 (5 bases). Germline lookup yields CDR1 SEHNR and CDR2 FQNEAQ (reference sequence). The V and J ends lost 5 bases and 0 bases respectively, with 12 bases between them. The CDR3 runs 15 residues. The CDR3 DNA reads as TGTGCCAGCAGCCCTTGGACATCTAGCACAGATACGCAGTATTTT. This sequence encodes CASSPWTSSTDTQYF.

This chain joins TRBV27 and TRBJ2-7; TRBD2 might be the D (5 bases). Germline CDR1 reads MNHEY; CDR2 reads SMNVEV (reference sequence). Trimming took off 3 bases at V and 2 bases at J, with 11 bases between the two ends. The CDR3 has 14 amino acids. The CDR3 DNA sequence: TGTGCCAGCAGTTTGTCAAGCGGTGCCTACGAGCAGTACTTC. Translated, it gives CASSLSSGAYEQYF.

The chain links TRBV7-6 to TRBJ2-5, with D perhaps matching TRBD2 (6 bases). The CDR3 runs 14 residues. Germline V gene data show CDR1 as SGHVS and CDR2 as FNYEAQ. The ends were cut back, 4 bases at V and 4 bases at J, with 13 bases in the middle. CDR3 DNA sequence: TGTGCCAGCAGCTCCGGGGAGGCGGGAGAGACCCAGTACTTC. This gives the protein CASSSGEAGETQYF. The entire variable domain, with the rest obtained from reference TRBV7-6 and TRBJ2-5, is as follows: GAGVSQSPRYKVTKRGQDVALRCDPISGHVSLYWYRQALGQGPEFLTYFNYEAQQDKSGLPNDRFSAERPEGSISTLTIQRTEQRDSAMYRCASSSGEAGETQYFGPGTRLLVL.

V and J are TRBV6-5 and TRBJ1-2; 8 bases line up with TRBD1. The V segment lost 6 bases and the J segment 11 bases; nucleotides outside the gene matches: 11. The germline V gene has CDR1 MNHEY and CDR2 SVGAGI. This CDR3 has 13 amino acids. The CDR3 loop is CASREDRETGYTF. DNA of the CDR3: TGTGCCAGCAGGGAGGACAGGGAAACGGGTTACACCTTC.